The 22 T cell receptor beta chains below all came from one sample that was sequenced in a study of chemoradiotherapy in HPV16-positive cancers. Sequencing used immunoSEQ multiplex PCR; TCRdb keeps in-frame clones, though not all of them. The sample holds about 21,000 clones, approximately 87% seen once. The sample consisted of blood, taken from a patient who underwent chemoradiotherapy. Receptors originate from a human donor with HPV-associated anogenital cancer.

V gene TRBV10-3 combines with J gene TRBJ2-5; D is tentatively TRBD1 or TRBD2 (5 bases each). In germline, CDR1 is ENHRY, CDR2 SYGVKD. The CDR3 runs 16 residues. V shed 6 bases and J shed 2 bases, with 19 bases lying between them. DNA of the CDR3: TGTGCCATCAGCCCGGGACGGGGCGCGGGTCAAGAGACCCAGTACTTC. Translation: CAISPGRGAGQETQYF.

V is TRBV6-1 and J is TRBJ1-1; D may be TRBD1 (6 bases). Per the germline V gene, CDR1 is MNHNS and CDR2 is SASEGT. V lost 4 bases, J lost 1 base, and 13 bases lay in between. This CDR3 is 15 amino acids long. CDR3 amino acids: CASSAFTRGNTEAFF. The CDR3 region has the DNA TGTGCCAGCAGTGCCTTCACCAGGGGGAACACTGAAGCTTTCTTT.

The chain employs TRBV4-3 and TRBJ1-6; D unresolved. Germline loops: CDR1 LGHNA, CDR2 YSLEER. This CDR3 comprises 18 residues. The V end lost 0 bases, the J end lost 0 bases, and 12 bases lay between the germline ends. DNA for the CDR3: TGCGCCAGCAGCCAAGATTTAGGGAAAACCTCCTATAATTCACCCCTCCACTTT. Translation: CASSQDLGKTSYNSPLHF.

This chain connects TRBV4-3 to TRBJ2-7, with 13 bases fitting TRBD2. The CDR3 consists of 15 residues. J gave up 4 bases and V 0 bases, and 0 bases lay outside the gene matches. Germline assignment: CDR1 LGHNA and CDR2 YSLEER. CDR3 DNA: TGCGCCAGCAGCCAAGAGACTAGCGGGAGGTACGAGCAGTACTTC. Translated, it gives CASSQETSGRYEQYF.

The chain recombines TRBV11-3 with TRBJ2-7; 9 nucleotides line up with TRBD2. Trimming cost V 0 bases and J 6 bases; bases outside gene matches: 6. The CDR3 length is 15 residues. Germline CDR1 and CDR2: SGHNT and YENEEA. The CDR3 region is CASSLDVAGEGEQYF. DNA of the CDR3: TGTGCCAGCAGCTTAGACGTAGCGGGGGAGGGCGAGCAGTACTTC.

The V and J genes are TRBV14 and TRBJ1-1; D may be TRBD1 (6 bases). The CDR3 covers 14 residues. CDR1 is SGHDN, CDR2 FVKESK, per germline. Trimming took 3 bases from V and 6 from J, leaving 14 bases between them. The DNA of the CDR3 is TGTGCCAGCAGCCATTTGGCAGGGGCGTCTGAAGCTTTCTTT. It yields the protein CASSHLAGASEAFF.

The CDR3 region is CASRGDETQYF. DNA of the CDR3: TGTGCCAGCAGAGGGGACGAGACCCAGTACTTC. This sequence joins TRBV7-2 and TRBJ2-5; D tentatively reads TRBD1 or TRBD2 (5 bases each). The germline gives CDR1 SGHTA, CDR2 FQGNSA. V was clipped by 6 bases and J by 5 bases, with 7 bases between them. The CDR3 is 11 amino acids.

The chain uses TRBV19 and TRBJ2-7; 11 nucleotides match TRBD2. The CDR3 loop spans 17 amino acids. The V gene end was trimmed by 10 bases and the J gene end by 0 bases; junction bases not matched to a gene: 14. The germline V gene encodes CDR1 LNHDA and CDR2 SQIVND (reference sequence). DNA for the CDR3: TGTGCCACTCAACAGCCTGGGACTAGCGGAAGCTCCTACGAGCAGTACTTC. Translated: CATQQPGTSGSSYEQYF.

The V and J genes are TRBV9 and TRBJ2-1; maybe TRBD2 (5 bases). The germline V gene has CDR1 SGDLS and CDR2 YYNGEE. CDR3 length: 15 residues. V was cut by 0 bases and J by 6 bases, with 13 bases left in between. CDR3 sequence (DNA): TGTGCCAGCAGCGTAGTATTGAGACTACTCAATGAGCAGTTCTTC. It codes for CASSVVLRLLNEQFF. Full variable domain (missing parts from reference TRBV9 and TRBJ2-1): DSGVTQTPKHLITATGQRVTLRCSPRSGDLSVYWYQQSLDQGLQFLIQYYNGEERAKGNILERFSAQQFPDLHSELNLSSLELGDSALYFCASSVVLRLLNEQFFGPGTRLTVL.

As DNA, the CDR3 is TGTGCCAGCAGCCCATCGGCAGCGGGGTCAGATACGCAGTATTTT. Its translation: CASSPSAAGSDTQYF. The genes are TRBV11-2 and TRBJ2-3, with 7 bases identical to TRBD2. V gave up 5 bases and J gave up 4 bases; unmatched junction bases: 9. CDR3 size: 15 residues. Looked up from germline, CDR1 is SGHAT and CDR2 is FQNNGV.

As DNA, the CDR3 is TGTGCCAGCAGCTTGAAATTCGATTCTGAGCAGTTCTTC. Encoded protein: CASSLKFDSEQFF. The chain links TRBV5-6 to TRBJ2-1; no definite D call. The CDR3 length is 13 residues. V shed 1 base and J shed 9 bases, with 11 bases lying between them. Looked up from germline, CDR1 is SGHDT and CDR2 is YYEEEE.

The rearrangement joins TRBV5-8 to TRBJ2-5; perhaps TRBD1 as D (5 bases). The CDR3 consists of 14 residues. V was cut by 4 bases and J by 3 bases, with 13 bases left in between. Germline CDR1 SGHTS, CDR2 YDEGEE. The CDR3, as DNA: TGTGCCAGCAGCCCAGGGTTAGTGGAAGAGACCCAGTACTTC. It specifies CASSPGLVEETQYF. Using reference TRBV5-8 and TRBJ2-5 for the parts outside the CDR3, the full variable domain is EAGVTQSPTHLIKTRGQQATLRCSPISGHTSVYWYQQALGLGLQFLLWYDEGEERNRGNFPPRFSGRQFPNYSSELNVNALELEDSALYLCASSPGLVEETQYFGPGTRLLVL.

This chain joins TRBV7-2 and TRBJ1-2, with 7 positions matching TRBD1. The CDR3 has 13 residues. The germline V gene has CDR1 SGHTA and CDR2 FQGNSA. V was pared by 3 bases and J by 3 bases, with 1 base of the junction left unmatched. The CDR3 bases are TGTGCCAGCAGCTTTACAGGGGACTATGGCTACACCTTC. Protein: CASSFTGDYGYTF.

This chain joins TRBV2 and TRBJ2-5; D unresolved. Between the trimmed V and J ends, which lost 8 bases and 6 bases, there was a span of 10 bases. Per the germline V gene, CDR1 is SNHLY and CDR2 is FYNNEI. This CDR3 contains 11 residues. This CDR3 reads CASPGKKTQYF. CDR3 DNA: TGTGCCAGCCCTGGTAAAAAGACCCAGTACTTC.

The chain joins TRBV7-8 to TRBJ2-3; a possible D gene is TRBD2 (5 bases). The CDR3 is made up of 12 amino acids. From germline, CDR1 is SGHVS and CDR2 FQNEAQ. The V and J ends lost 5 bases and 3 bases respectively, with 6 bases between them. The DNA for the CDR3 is TGTGCCAGCAGCCGAGGGACAGATACGCAGTATTTT. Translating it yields CASSRGTDTQYF.

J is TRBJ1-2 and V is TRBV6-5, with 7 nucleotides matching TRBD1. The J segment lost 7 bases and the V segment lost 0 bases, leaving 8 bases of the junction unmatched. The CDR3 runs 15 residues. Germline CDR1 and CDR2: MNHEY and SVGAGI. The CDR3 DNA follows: TGTGCCAGCAGTTACTCAGGATTTGAGGGGGCTGGCTACACCTTC. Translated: CASSYSGFEGAGYTF.

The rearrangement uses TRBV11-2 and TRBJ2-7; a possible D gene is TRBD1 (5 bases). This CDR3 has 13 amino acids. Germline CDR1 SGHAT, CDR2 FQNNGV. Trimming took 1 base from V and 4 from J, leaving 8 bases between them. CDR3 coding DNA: TGTGCCAGCAGCTTAGGACAGTATTACGAGCAGTACTTC. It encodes CASSLGQYYEQYF.

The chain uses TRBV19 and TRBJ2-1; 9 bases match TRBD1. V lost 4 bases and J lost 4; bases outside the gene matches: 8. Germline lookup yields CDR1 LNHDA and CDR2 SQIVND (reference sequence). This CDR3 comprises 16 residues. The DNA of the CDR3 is TGTGCCAGTAGTACCGGACAGGGGATCGATTACAATGAGCAGTTCTTC. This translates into CASSTGQGIDYNEQFF. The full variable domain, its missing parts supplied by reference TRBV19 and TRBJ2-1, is DGGITQSPKYLFRKEGQNVTLSCEQNLNHDAMYWYRQDPGQGLRLIYYSQIVNDFQKGDIAEGYSVSREKKESFPLTVTSAQKNPTAFYLCASSTGQGIDYNEQFFGPGTRLTVL.

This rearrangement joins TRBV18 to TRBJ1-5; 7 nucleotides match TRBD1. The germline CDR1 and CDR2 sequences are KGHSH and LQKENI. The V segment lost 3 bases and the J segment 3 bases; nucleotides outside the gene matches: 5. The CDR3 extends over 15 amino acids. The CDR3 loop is CASSPETGNNQPQHF. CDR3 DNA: TGTGCCAGCTCACCGGAGACAGGGAACAATCAGCCCCAGCATTTT.

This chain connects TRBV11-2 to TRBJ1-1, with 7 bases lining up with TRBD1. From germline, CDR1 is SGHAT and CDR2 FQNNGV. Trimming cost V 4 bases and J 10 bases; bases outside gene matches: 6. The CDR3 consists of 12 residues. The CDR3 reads CASSSPGGPAFF. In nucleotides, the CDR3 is TGTGCCAGCAGCTCCCCAGGGGGACCAGCTTTCTTT.

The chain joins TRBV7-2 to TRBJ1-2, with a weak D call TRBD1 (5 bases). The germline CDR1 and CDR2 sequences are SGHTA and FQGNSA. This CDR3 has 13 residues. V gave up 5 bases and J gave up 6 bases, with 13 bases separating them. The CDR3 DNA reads TGTGCCAGCAGCCCAATCGGGGGGGATGGCTACACCTTC. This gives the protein CASSPIGGDGYTF.

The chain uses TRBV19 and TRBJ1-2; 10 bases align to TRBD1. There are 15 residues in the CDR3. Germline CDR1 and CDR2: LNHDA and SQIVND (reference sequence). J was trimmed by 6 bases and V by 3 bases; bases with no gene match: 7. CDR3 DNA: TGTGCCAGTAGTATCCTTCGGACAGGGGGAGATGGCTACACCTTC. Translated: CASSILRTGGDGYTF.